A selection of T cell receptor beta chains follows, all from one sample in a study of cytotoxic CD8 clonotypes in ibrutinib-treated CLL. TCRdb keeps only in-frame clones here, not all; method: immunoSEQ multiplex PCR. The data contain several thousand clones, approximately 57% of them singletons. The input for sequencing was PBMCs, taken before ibrutinib treatment. Receptors originate from a human donor with chronic lymphocytic leukemia. Each CDR3 is given with its conserved first and last residue. D genes are given only for firm matches. Only some rows state a clone size, as once, few, many or a class for expanded clones.

size	V	J	D	DNA	CDR3
-	TRBV5-6	TRBJ2-6	-	TGTGCCAGCGAAAACCGCATGTCACAAAGTCGGGCCAACGTCCTGACTTTC	CASENRMSQSRANVLTF
-	TRBV15	TRBJ2-1	-	TGTGCCACCAGCAAGGGGCAGGTTTACAATGAGCAGTTCTTC	CATSKGQVYNEQFF
few	TRBV30	TRBJ2-7	TRBD1	TGTGCCTGGAGTGTGGACAGGGGATTTTACGAGCAGTACTTC	CAWSVDRGFYEQYF
few	TRBV18	TRBJ2-3	TRBD2	TGTGCCAGCTCAAGTAGCGGGCCAGTCACAGATACGCAGTATTTT	CASSSSGPVTDTQYF
-	TRBV7-9	TRBJ1-3	-	TGTGCCAGCGCCTGGGAGGCCGGGGGAAACACCATATATTTT	CASAWEAGGNTIYF
few	TRBV2	TRBJ2-5	TRBD2	TGTGCCAGCAGGGGCGGGGGGGAGACCCAGTACTTC	CASRGGGETQYF
-	TRBV5-1	TRBJ2-7	-	TGCGCCAGCAGCCCCGACAGGAATCCCTACGAGCAGTACTTC	CASSPDRNPYEQYF
-	TRBV5-1	TRBJ1-1	TRBD1	TGCGCCAGCAGCTACGGACAGGCCGGTGAAGCTTTCTTT	CASSYGQAGEAFF
-	TRBV30	TRBJ2-1	TRBD2	TGTGCCTGCTCCGGGGGGTACAATGAGCAGTTCTTC	CACSGGYNEQFF
-	TRBV2	TRBJ1-1	-	TGTGCCACAAAAATTCCCTCGAACACTGAAGCTTTCTTT	CATKIPSNTEAFF
-	TRBV27	TRBJ2-7	TRBD2	TGTGCCAGCAAGTCTGCGGGAGTAGGGGAGCAGTACTTC	CASKSAGVGEQYF
-	TRBV5-1	TRBJ1-1	-	TGCGCCAGCAGAGGTGCCGGAACAGGGAGGAGGATGAACACTGAAGCTTTCTTT	CASRGAGTGRRMNTEAFF
-	TRBV19	TRBJ1-4	-	TGTGCCAGTAGTGCCCGGATTAATGAAAAACTGTTTTTT	CASSARINEKLFF
once	TRBV4-2	TRBJ2-7	-	TGTGCCAGCAGCCTCGGGGCACTAGCCAAGAAAACATACGAGCAGTACTTC	CASSLGALAKKTYEQYF
-	TRBV11-3	TRBJ2-7	TRBD1	TGTGCCAGCAGCTTACGGACAGGGCCCCCTTACGAGCAGTACTTC	CASSLRTGPPYEQYF
-	TRBV19	TRBJ2-1	TRBD2	TGTGCCAGTAGTATAGAGCTAGCGGGTAATGAGCAGTTCTTC	CASSIELAGNEQFF
-	TRBV14	TRBJ1-1	TRBD1	TGTGCCAGCAGCCAAGGACAGGGTATTTTCTTT	CASSQGQGIFF
-	TRBV28	TRBJ2-5	-	TGTGCCAGCAGTTTTTCAGGGGCGGTGCGAGAGACCCAGTACTTC	CASSFSGAVRETQYF
-	TRBV19	TRBJ1-3	-	TGTGCCAGTACCAGCCTCAGAGACAGCTCTGGAAACACCATATATTTT	CASTSLRDSSGNTIYF
-	TRBV5-1	TRBJ2-7	-	TGCGCCAGCAGCCCCGGGACACGCGAGCAGTACTTC	CASSPGTREQYF
-	TRBV28	TRBJ2-3	TRBD2	TGTGCCAGCAACACCCGGCGGGAGGTTTCGAGCACAGATACGCAGTATTTT	CASNTRREVSSTDTQYF
-	TRBV6-5	TRBJ2-2	TRBD2	TGTGCCAGCAACCCGTGGCTAGCGGGGGTCGGGGAGCTGTTTTTT	CASNPWLAGVGELFF
-	TRBV6-1	TRBJ2-1	-	TGTGCCATCCAAGACTTTGATGAGCAGTTCTTC	CAIQDFDEQFF
-	TRBV6-5	TRBJ2-2	-	TGTGCCAGCAGTTGGGGCAGGAGGAACACCGGGGAGCTGTTTTTT	CASSWGRRNTGELFF
-	TRBV18	TRBJ2-2	TRBD1	TGTGCCAGCTCACGAGGACAGGGCGGCACCGGGGAGCTGTTTTTT	CASSRGQGGTGELFF
-	TRBV4-1	TRBJ1-4	TRBD1	TGCGCCAGCAGGCCTAATTCCGGGACAGGGGGCCGCAATGAAAAACTGTTTTTT	CASRPNSGTGGRNEKLFF
-	TRBV10-1	TRBJ2-3	-	TGCGCCAGCAGCGGTTCTTCAGATACGCAGTATTTT	CASSGSSDTQYF
few	TRBV13	TRBJ1-6	-	TGTGCCAGCACTGAGTCCAATTCACCCCTCCACTTT	CASTESNSPLHF
-	TRBV10-3	TRBJ2-2	-	TGTGCCATCAACCCCAGGGGTTTGGGCGGGGAGCTGTTTTTT	CAINPRGLGGELFF
-	TRBV7-3	TRBJ2-3	TRBD1	TGTGCCAGCAGCTGGATAGGGGGCGCAGATACGCAGTATTTT	CASSWIGGADTQYF
-	TRBV7-9	TRBJ2-2	-	TGTGCCAGCAGCTTTGAAGGCCATTTTGAAGCCGGGGAGCTGTTTTTT	CASSFEGHFEAGELFF
-	TRBV5-1	TRBJ1-1	-	TGCGCCAGCAGCTTGGCCGCAGGGATTGAAGCTTTCTTT	CASSLAAGIEAFF
-	TRBV5-6	TRBJ2-3	TRBD1	TGTGCCAGCAGCTTGGCCGGCAGGGGGTATAGCACAGATACGCAGTATTTT	CASSLAGRGYSTDTQYF
few	TRBV18	TRBJ1-2	-	TGTGCCAGCTCACCGCCAAGAGTAGGAGAAACAGGGCCCTCCTATGGCTACACCTTC	CASSPPRVGETGPSYGYTF
-	TRBV7-3	TRBJ1-2	TRBD1	TGTGCCAGCAGCCAACGAGGGGGCCGGGGTGGCTACACCTTC	CASSQRGGRGGYTF
-	TRBV5-1	TRBJ2-3	-	TGCGCCAGCAGCTTGGCGGCAATCGGCACAGATACGCAGTATTTT	CASSLAAIGTDTQYF
few	TRBV30	TRBJ2-7	TRBD2	TGTGCCTGGAGTGCTAGCGGGAGCTACGAGCAGTACTTC	CAWSASGSYEQYF
few	TRBV6-4	TRBJ2-3	-	TGTGCCAGCAGTGACTCTGCGGGGACCACAGATACGCAGTATTTT	CASSDSAGTTDTQYF
few	TRBV2	TRBJ1-5	TRBD1	TGTGCCAGCAGCCGGGACAGGGGCAATCAGCCCCAGCATTTT	CASSRDRGNQPQHF
-	TRBV16	TRBJ1-2	-	TGTGCCAGCAGCCAATTTCAGGAGCTCTATGGCTACACCTTC	CASSQFQELYGYTF
-	TRBV29-1	TRBJ2-1	TRBD2	TGCAGCGTTGACTCAGCGGGAGGGTTCCTATACAATGAGCAGTTCTTC	CSVDSAGGFLYNEQFF
-	TRBV7-7	TRBJ1-1	-	TGTGCTAGCAGCCCCGGCAGGGACACTGAAGCTTTCTTT	CASSPGRDTEAFF
few	TRBV5-1	TRBJ1-1	TRBD1	TGCGCCAGCAGGTGGACAGGTGACACTGAAGCTTTCTTT	CASRWTGDTEAFF
few	TRBV5-5	TRBJ1-2	-	TGTGCCAGCAGCTTGATAAACTATGGCTACACCTTC	CASSLINYGYTF
-	TRBV4-1	TRBJ1-1	-	TGCGCCAGCAGCCAAGGAACAGGGCCGAACACTGAAGCTTTCTTT	CASSQGTGPNTEAFF
few	TRBV7-7	TRBJ2-1	-	TGTGCTAGCAGCTTAGTAGGACTAGGGGGTGAGCAGTTCTTC	CASSLVGLGGEQFF
-	TRBV7-9	TRBJ2-1	-	TGTGCCAGCAATGGGTGGCTAGCGAAGGGGCAGTTCTTC	CASNGWLAKGQFF
-	TRBV4-1	TRBJ1-2	-	TGCGCCAGCAGCCGATCAGGACCGAGCTATGGCTACACCTTC	CASSRSGPSYGYTF
-	TRBV6-5	TRBJ2-3	TRBD2	TGTGCCAGCACCGCTAGCGGGAGGGGGGCAGATACGCAGTATTTT	CASTASGRGADTQYF
-	TRBV6-5	TRBJ2-7	TRBD2	TGTGCCAGCAGTTCCGCCGGACTAGCGGGAGGCAACGAGCAGTACTTC	CASSSAGLAGGNEQYF
few	TRBV2	TRBJ2-1	-	TGTGCCAGCAGTGAAACTCTCAGGGTTCAGGACAATGAGCAGTTCTTC	CASSETLRVQDNEQFF
-	TRBV10-3	TRBJ2-7	-	TGTGCCACAGCCAACATGAGAAGCTTCTACGAGCAGTACTTC	CATANMRSFYEQYF
-	TRBV7-9	TRBJ1-2	-	TGTGCCAGCAGCTTAAAGGACTCGCAAACTGGCTACACCTTC	CASSLKDSQTGYTF
-	TRBV7-7	TRBJ1-1	-	TGTGCTAGCAGCTTTAACGGGGACACTGAAGCTTTCTTT	CASSFNGDTEAFF
-	TRBV19	TRBJ2-1	TRBD2	TGTGCCAGTAGTATGGGACTAGCGGGAGTCTATGAGCAGTTCTTC	CASSMGLAGVYEQFF
-	TRBV25-1	TRBJ1-2	-	TGTGCCAGCAGTGGAGGGCACGCTAACTATGGCTACACCTTC	CASSGGHANYGYTF
few	TRBV5-1	TRBJ2-3	TRBD2	TGCGCCAGCAGCTTGGTCCTAGCGGGAGGGCCCGTCACAGATACGCAGTATTTT	CASSLVLAGGPVTDTQYF